Listed below are T cell receptor beta chains from one sample, sequenced in a study of regulatory T cells in long-lasting Graves disease. A single record per CDR3 protein comes from TCRdb applying MiXCR to the multiplex PCR reads. The sample comprises 450,000 to 650,000 distinct CDR3 sequences, about 15% of which are singletons, and approximately 25% rests with the top ten. These records were also assigned to another study, of T cells in Graves' hyperthyroidism and ophthalmopathy.

Sample: peripheral blood mononuclear cells (PBMCs), taken at new diagnosis, from a patient treated with antithyroid drugs. The source of these receptors is a woman aged 40 to 65 with Graves disease. Each CDR3 is given with its conserved first and last residue.

v_call: TRBV4-2
cdr3_aa: CASSFRTSGGAGNTGELFF

v_call: TRBV11-1
cdr3_aa: CASSQDNGYGYTF

v_call: TRBV11-3
cdr3_aa: CASSLGLAGRGVETQYF

v_call: TRBV19
cdr3_aa: CASSIFGQNQPQHF

v_call: TRBV19
cdr3_aa: CASSLGGAGGGQPQHF

v_call: TRBV12-3/TRBV12-4
cdr3_aa: CASSWEGGRGYTF

v_call: TRBV6-5
cdr3_aa: CASSSWRVNYGYTF

v_call: TRBV29-1
cdr3_aa: CSVEFRGTGVYNEQFF

v_call: TRBV19
cdr3_aa: CASSVPGYLGDTQYF

v_call: TRBV5-6
cdr3_aa: CASSWGRNTGELLF

v_call: TRBV24-1
cdr3_aa: CATSESHSSATGELFF

v_call: TRBV25-1
cdr3_aa: CASLSTGNYGYTF

v_call: TRBV20-1
cdr3_aa: CSVQSPRNPGVNEQFF

v_call: TRBV11-3
cdr3_aa: CATGRSANTGELFF

v_call: TRBV11-2
cdr3_aa: CASSLGQLARTDTQYF

v_call: TRBV20-1
cdr3_aa: CSARTDLRANQPQHF

v_call: TRBV6-2/TRBV6-3
cdr3_aa: CASSPSGSLMNTEAFF

v_call: TRBV20-1
cdr3_aa: CSATLMGHNVAFF

v_call: TRBV19
cdr3_aa: CASSTGLVNTEAFF

v_call: TRBV11-2
cdr3_aa: CASSPDRGQAYEQYF

v_call: TRBV27
cdr3_aa: CASSLSTGGPVNEQFF

v_call: TRBV5-5
cdr3_aa: CASSPPTTEQYF

v_call: TRBV7-9
cdr3_aa: CASSLKPPGTSVTDTQYF

v_call: TRBV7-8
cdr3_aa: CASADSNYGYTF

v_call: TRBV20-1
cdr3_aa: CSAQGMDRRPGEAFF

v_call: TRBV6-1
cdr3_aa: CASKLETQYF

v_call: TRBV6-1
cdr3_aa: CASNRQGASGQPQHF

v_call: TRBV11-1
cdr3_aa: CASSATGRGYTF

v_call: TRBV28
cdr3_aa: CASSFGVFGQGHGYEQYF

v_call: TRBV3-1
cdr3_aa: CASRGGGRITEAFF

v_call: TRBV7-9
cdr3_aa: CASSPDRGVEKLFF